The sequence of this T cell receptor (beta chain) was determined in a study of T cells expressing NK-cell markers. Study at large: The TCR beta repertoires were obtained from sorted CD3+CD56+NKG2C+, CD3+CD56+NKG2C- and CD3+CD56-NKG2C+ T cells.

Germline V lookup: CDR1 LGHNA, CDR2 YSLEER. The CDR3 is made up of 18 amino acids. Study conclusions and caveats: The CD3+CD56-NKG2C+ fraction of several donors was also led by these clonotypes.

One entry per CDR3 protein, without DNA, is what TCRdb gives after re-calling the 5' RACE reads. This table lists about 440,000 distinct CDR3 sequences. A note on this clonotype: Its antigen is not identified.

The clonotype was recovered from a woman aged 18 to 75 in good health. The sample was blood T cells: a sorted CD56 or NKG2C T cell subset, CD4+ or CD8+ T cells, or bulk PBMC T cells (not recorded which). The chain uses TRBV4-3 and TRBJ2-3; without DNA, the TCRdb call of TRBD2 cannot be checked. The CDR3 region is CASSQTAVAGGLRDTQYF.